The 12 T cell receptor beta chains below were found in one sample sequenced in a study of shared clonotypes between healthy human individuals. The table came from immunoSEQ multiplex PCR; TCRdb's copy has only in-frame clones and leaves some out. The sample holds over 1.5 million clones, approximately 98% seen once. Sequenced input: naive CD4+ T cells sorted from blood. Subset denoted: CD45RA+ positively selected. The receptors stem from a man younger than 45 in good health.

This clone came up once. The CDR3 sequence: CASSLETSGIGELFF. The CDR3 DNA is TGCGCCAGCAGCTTGGAGACTAGCGGGATCGGGGAGCTGTTTTTT. The chain carries TRBV5-1 and TRBJ2-2; 11 bases fit TRBD2. Germline trimming cut 0 bases from V and 7 bases from J; bases unmatched to any gene: 2. Germline loops: CDR1 SGHRS, CDR2 YFSETQ. CDR3 length equals 15 residues. Drawing the rest from reference TRBV5-1 and TRBJ2-2, the complete variable domain is KAGVTQTPRYLIKTRGQQVTLSCSPISGHRSVSWYQQTPGQGLQFLFEYFSETQRNKGNFPGRFSGRQFSNSRSEMNVSTLELGDSALYLCASSLETSGIGELFFGEGSRLTVL.

V gene TRBV7-9 combines with J gene TRBJ1-4; D gene ambiguous. The germline V and J ends were trimmed by 5 bases and 6 bases, with 13 bases remaining between them. The CDR3 is made up of 14 amino acids. CDR1 and CDR2 from the germline V gene are SEHNR and FQNEAQ (reference sequence). DNA for the CDR3: TGTGCCAGCAGCCGCAGCGGCAGCGATGAAAAACTGTTTTTT. Translating gives CASSRSGSDEKLFF.

The V call is TRBV15, the J call TRBJ2-7, with 8 bases fitting TRBD2. CDR3 length: 17 residues. V lost 0 bases, J lost 3 bases, and 10 bases stayed unmatched. Per the germline V gene, CDR1 is LNHNV and CDR2 is YYDKDF (reference sequence). The CDR3 sequence: CATSRDTMWREVYEQYF. In DNA form, the CDR3 reads TGTGCCACCAGCAGAGATACCATGTGGCGGGAGGTCTACGAGCAGTACTTC.

This clone has a single count. The rearrangement joins TRBV5-1 to TRBJ2-3; a weak D match, TRBD2 (6 bases). Per the germline V gene, CDR1 is SGHRS and CDR2 is YFSETQ. The V and J ends lost 6 bases and 2 bases respectively, with 13 bases between them. The CDR3 contains 14 residues. The DNA of the CDR3 is TGCGCCAGCACCCCCGGGACTTCCACAGATACGCAGTATTTT. Amino acid sequence: CASTPGTSTDTQYF.

This chain links TRBV5-4 with TRBJ2-7; D is possibly TRBD2 (6 bases). The CDR3 has 14 amino acids. CDR1 and CDR2 from the germline V gene are SGHNT and YYREEE (reference sequence). The ends were cut back, 4 bases at V and 2 bases at J, with 13 bases in the middle. The CDR3 region is CASSPGTLAYEQYF. DNA for the CDR3: TGTGCCAGCAGCCCTGGGACTTTAGCCTACGAGCAGTACTTC.

The rearrangement joins TRBV11-2 to TRBJ2-7; 7 positions match TRBD1. Germline V gene lookup returns CDR1 SGHAT and CDR2 FQNNGV. The CDR3 has 14 amino acids. V was clipped by 5 bases and J by 2 bases; unmatched bases: 6. CDR3 sequence reads: CASSRQGFAYEQYF. In DNA, the CDR3 is TGTGCCAGCAGCCGACAGGGATTCGCCTACGAGCAGTACTTC.

The gene calls are TRBV29-1 and TRBJ2-7, with D hard to call. Trimming took 6 bases from V and 4 from J, leaving 13 bases between them. This CDR3 has 12 residues. Germline CDR1 SQVTM, CDR2 ANQGSEA. This chain's CDR3 is CSVRTEKYEQYF. DNA of the CDR3: TGCAGCGTCAGGACGGAAAAGTACGAGCAGTACTTC.

The J gene is TRBJ2-1, the V gene TRBV5-4; the D gene is possibly TRBD1 (6 bases). The CDR3 covers 14 residues. Germline loops: CDR1 SGHNT, CDR2 YYREEE (reference sequence). Trimming shortened V by 4 bases and J by 4 bases, and 12 bases separated the two germline ends. CDR3 in amino acids: CASSPNRGYNEQFF. Here the CDR3 DNA reads TGTGCCAGCAGCCCTAATAGGGGGTACAATGAGCAGTTCTTC.

This clone occurred once. V usage is TRBV18 and J usage is TRBJ1-4; tentatively, D is TRBD1 (5 bases). Trimming shortened V by 3 bases and J by 4 bases, and 9 bases separated the two germline ends. Germline assignment: CDR1 KGHSH and CDR2 LQKENI. CDR3 length: 14 amino acids. The CDR3 reads CASSPAGFNEKLFF. DNA for the CDR3: TGTGCCAGCTCACCGGCAGGGTTTAATGAAAAACTGTTTTTT.

To note about this clone: This specimen includes other DNA sequences encoding the same CDR3. The rearrangement links TRBV30 to TRBJ2-7; no definite D call. The CDR3 sequence is 11 residues long. CDR1 and CDR2 from the germline V gene are GTSNPN and SVGIG (reference sequence). Trimming took 2 bases from V and 3 from J, leaving 5 bases between them. The CDR3 DNA reads as TGTGCCTGGAGTTCCTACTACGAGCAGTACTTC. It specifies CAWSSYYEQYF.

The J gene is TRBJ2-1, the V gene TRBV7-3, with D hard to call. Per the germline V gene, CDR1 is SGHTA and CDR2 is FQGTGA. This CDR3 is built from 14 residues. V lost 1 base to trimming and J lost 5 bases, with 9 bases between them. CDR3 amino acids: CASSLRADHNEQFF. CDR3 DNA sequence: TGTGCCAGCAGCTTAAGGGCGGACCACAATGAGCAGTTCTTC.

The rearrangement links TRBV29-1 to TRBJ2-7; 7 nucleotides match TRBD1. The CDR3 is made up of 12 amino acids. Unmatched junction bases numbered 5, after V lost 4 bases and J lost 5 bases. Germline V CDR1 and CDR2: SQVTM, ANQGSEA. The CDR3: CSVAKQGNEQYF. The CDR3 coding sequence is TGCAGCGTTGCGAAACAGGGGAACGAGCAGTACTTC.